Described below is a single T cell receptor beta chain sequence and its context. This clonotype was seen repeatedly, ten times or more. The clone's antigen remains unknown. No clone much larger than this one lies a single base away; base qualities are absent. The data are from a study of patients and donors after allogeneic stem cell transplantation (dated by TCRdb to 2018 to 2021). Libraries were built with RT-PCR. Sequencing was performed on a NextSeq 550. The public reads were reanalyzed by TCRdb: fastp trimming at Q25, MiXCR alignment, in-frame beta chains only. Rows merge per CDR3 protein into single entries with the most common DNA and genes. The sample records about 960,000 distinct CDR3 sequences, approximately 18% of which are singletons. The ten largest clones add up to 6% of the sample. Trimming removed 3 bases from V and 4 bases from J, leaving 19 bases between the germline ends. For CDR1 and CDR2, the germline V gene lists SGHRS and YFSETQ. The cysteine opens and the phenylalanine closes a CDR3 of 16 amino acids. Only CDR3 DNA remains: 48 bases, in frame from the first base.

What was sequenced was blood, either unsorted or a sorted T cell fraction (not recorded which). The clonotype comes from a human donor who was either an allogeneic HSCT recipient or a stem cell or donor lymphocyte infusion donor (not recorded which). It is not recorded whose cells these are; they may come from a transplant donor. The rearranged chain carries TRBV5-1 and TRBJ2-5, and TRBD2 may be the D gene, going by 8 matching bases. The CDR3 loop reads CASSSNRGLVAETQYF. The nucleotide sequence is TGCGCCAGCAGCTCGAACAGGGGACTAGTGGCAGAGACCCAGTACTTC.